This TCR beta chain is from a study of blood T cell repertoires in COVID-19. Trimming pared 5 bases from V and 4 bases from J, leaving 12 bases between. CDR1 is SNHLY and CDR2 is FYNNEI in the germline V gene. This CDR3 is built from 14 residues. Sequenced by immunoSEQ multiplex PCR; TCRdb stores in-frame clones only, minus some. This table holds about 66,000 clones, 65% to 90% found once. This clonotype was obtained from a man in his sixties with acute or convalescent COVID-19. The sequencing input was peripheral blood. This chain joins TRBV2 and TRBJ2-4, with a tentative D call TRBD1 (7 bases). The CDR3 DNA reads TGTGCCAGCAGTACGACAGGGACTAAAAACATTCAGTACTTC. Its protein product is CASSTTGTKNIQYF. Filled out from reference TRBV2 and TRBJ2-4, the complete variable domain reads EPEVTQTPSHQVTQMGQEVILRCVPISNHLYFYWYRQILGQKVEFLVSFYNNEISEKSEIFDDQFSVERPDGSNFTLKIRSTKLEDSAMYFCASSTTGTKNIQYFGAGTRLSVL.